The rows below give T cell receptor beta chains drawn from one sample of a study of T-cell memory formation after mild COVID-19. TCRdb analysed the 5' RACE reads with MiXCR anew, one entry per CDR3 protein. Of approximately 180,000 distinct CDR3 sequences in the sample, around 15% were seen once. Sequences were obtained from PBMCs or a T cell subset sorted from them (not recorded which). The receptors come from an adult woman who had mild COVID-19 (a few samples of this study predate the infection). Cell type and time point are not known. The CDR3 runs from the conserved cysteine through the conserved F or W. A D gene is named only where the DNA matches it firmly. Only part of the rows carry a size: once, few, many, or a class if the clone is expanded.

V gene: TRBV7-9; clone size: few; J gene: TRBJ2-3; D gene: -; CDR3 protein: CASSPKDTQYF; CDR3 DNA: TGTGCCAGCAGCCCCAAAGATACGCAGTATTTT
V gene: TRBV20-1; clone size: -; J gene: TRBJ2-3; D gene: -; CDR3 protein: CSARAAGPAGRTDTQYF; CDR3 DNA: TGCAGTGCTAGAGCAGCAGGTCCGGCAGGGCGAACAGATACGCAGTATTTT
V gene: TRBV12-3/TRBV12-4; clone size: -; J gene: TRBJ2-7; D gene: TRBD1; CDR3 protein: CASSLVKGGASYEQYF; CDR3 DNA: TGTGCCAGCAGTTTAGTAAAAGGGGGCGCCTCCTACGAGCAGTACTTC
V gene: TRBV12-3/TRBV12-4; clone size: few; J gene: TRBJ1-2; D gene: -; CDR3 protein: CASSFRDYGYTF; CDR3 DNA: TGTGCCAGCAGTTTTCGCGACTATGGCTACACCTTC
V gene: TRBV4-1; clone size: few; J gene: TRBJ2-1; D gene: TRBD1; CDR3 protein: CASSRQTGANYNEQFF; CDR3 DNA: TGCGCCAGCAGCCGACAGACAGGGGCGAACTACAATGAGCAGTTCTTC
V gene: TRBV3-1; clone size: -; J gene: TRBJ1-2; D gene: TRBD1; CDR3 protein: CASSLGQGVKGYTF; CDR3 DNA: TGTGCCAGCAGCCTCGGACAGGGGGTAAAGGGCTACACCTTC
V gene: TRBV7-8; clone size: -; J gene: TRBJ2-3; D gene: TRBD2; CDR3 protein: CASSPSTGRPPDTQYF; CDR3 DNA: TGTGCCAGCAGCCCATCGACCGGGAGGCCCCCAGATACGCAGTATTTT
V gene: TRBV5-6; clone size: -; J gene: TRBJ1-1; D gene: -; CDR3 protein: CASSSRAGATEAFF; CDR3 DNA: TGTGCCAGCAGCTCCAGGGCAGGGGCCACTGAAGCTTTCTTT
V gene: TRBV18; clone size: few; J gene: TRBJ2-2; D gene: TRBD1; CDR3 protein: CASSSSSGTGVRTGELFF; CDR3 DNA: TGTGCCAGCTCATCATCCTCCGGGACAGGGGTGAGGACCGGGGAGCTGTTTTTT
V gene: TRBV9; clone size: -; J gene: TRBJ1-6; D gene: -; CDR3 protein: CASTQGVNSPLHF; CDR3 DNA: TGTGCCAGCACTCAAGGGGTTAATTCACCCCTCCACTTT
V gene: TRBV6-2/TRBV6-3; clone size: -; J gene: TRBJ1-1; D gene: TRBD1; CDR3 protein: CASTPDRGNTEAFF; CDR3 DNA: TGTGCCAGCACCCCGGACAGGGGGAACACTGAAGCTTTCTTT
V gene: TRBV12-3/TRBV12-4; clone size: -; J gene: TRBJ2-5; D gene: -; CDR3 protein: CASSLARTAQETQYF; CDR3 DNA: TGTGCCAGCAGTTTAGCGAGAACAGCCCAAGAGACCCAGTACTTC
V gene: TRBV7-8; clone size: few; J gene: TRBJ2-2; D gene: -; CDR3 protein: CASSNSRNTGELFF; CDR3 DNA: TGTGCCAGCAGCAATAGCCGGAACACCGGGGAGCTGTTTTTT
V gene: TRBV4-3; clone size: many; J gene: TRBJ2-2; D gene: -; CDR3 protein: CASSHPGLGTKDTGELFF; CDR3 DNA: TGCGCCAGCAGCCACCCGGGACTCGGGACAAAGGACACCGGGGAGCTGTTTTTT
V gene: TRBV5-1; clone size: -; J gene: TRBJ2-3; D gene: -; CDR3 protein: CASSSSSSSADTQYF; CDR3 DNA: TGCGCCAGCAGCTCCTCCAGTTCTAGCGCAGATACGCAGTATTTT
V gene: TRBV7-2; clone size: -; J gene: TRBJ2-3; D gene: -; CDR3 protein: CASSRDIPDTQYF; CDR3 DNA: TGTGCCAGCAGCCGGGACATTCCAGATACGCAGTATTTT
V gene: TRBV5-1; clone size: many; J gene: TRBJ2-1; D gene: TRBD1; CDR3 protein: CASSLPDRVNEQFF; CDR3 DNA: TGCGCCAGCAGCCTCCCGGACAGGGTCAATGAGCAGTTCTTC
V gene: TRBV30; clone size: -; J gene: TRBJ1-3; D gene: TRBD1; CDR3 protein: CAWRGRDRGAGNTIYF; CDR3 DNA: TGTGCCTGGAGAGGAAGGGACAGGGGAGCTGGAAACACCATATATTTT
V gene: TRBV10-3; clone size: -; J gene: TRBJ1-3; D gene: -; CDR3 protein: CAIMGQGLGNTIYF; CDR3 DNA: TGTGCCATCATGGGGCAGGGACTAGGAAACACCATATATTTT
V gene: TRBV6-2/TRBV6-3; clone size: few; J gene: TRBJ1-5; D gene: TRBD1; CDR3 protein: CASSSGTENQPQHF; CDR3 DNA: TGTGCCAGCAGTTCTGGGACAGAAAATCAGCCCCAGCATTTT
V gene: TRBV3-1; clone size: few; J gene: TRBJ2-7; D gene: -; CDR3 protein: CASSRRNSYEQYF; CDR3 DNA: TGTGCCAGCAGCCGCCGCAACTCCTACGAGCAGTACTTC
V gene: TRBV12-3/TRBV12-4; clone size: few; J gene: TRBJ2-3; D gene: -; CDR3 protein: CASRSAGDTQYF; CDR3 DNA: TGTGCCAGCAGGTCAGCGGGAGATACGCAGTATTTT
V gene: TRBV20-1; clone size: -; J gene: TRBJ2-5; D gene: -; CDR3 protein: CSARGPYSGETQYF; CDR3 DNA: TGCAGTGCTAGAGGTCCTTATTCTGGGGAGACCCAGTACTTC
V gene: TRBV7-6; clone size: few; J gene: TRBJ2-5; D gene: -; CDR3 protein: CASSSPYRVQETQYF; CDR3 DNA: TGTGCCAGCAGCTCCCCCTACAGGGTCCAGGAGACCCAGTACTTC
V gene: TRBV24-1; clone size: -; J gene: TRBJ2-5; D gene: TRBD1; CDR3 protein: CATSRQGVAGETQYF; CDR3 DNA: TGTGCCACCAGTCGACAGGGGGTGGCGGGGGAGACCCAGTACTTC